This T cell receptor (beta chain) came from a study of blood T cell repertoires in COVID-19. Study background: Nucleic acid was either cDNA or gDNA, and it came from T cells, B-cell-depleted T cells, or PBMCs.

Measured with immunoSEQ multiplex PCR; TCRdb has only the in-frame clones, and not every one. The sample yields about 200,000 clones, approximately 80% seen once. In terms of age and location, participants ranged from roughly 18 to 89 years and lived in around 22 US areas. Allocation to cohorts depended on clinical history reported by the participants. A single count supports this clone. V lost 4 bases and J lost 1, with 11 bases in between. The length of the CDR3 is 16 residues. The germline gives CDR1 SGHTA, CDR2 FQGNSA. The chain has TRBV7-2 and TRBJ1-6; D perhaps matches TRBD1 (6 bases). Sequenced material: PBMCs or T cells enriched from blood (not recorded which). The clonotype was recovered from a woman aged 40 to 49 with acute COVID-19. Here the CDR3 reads CASSSGDRSYNSPLHF. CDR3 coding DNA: TGTGCCAGCAGCTCAGGGGATCGTTCCTATAATTCACCCCTCCACTTT.